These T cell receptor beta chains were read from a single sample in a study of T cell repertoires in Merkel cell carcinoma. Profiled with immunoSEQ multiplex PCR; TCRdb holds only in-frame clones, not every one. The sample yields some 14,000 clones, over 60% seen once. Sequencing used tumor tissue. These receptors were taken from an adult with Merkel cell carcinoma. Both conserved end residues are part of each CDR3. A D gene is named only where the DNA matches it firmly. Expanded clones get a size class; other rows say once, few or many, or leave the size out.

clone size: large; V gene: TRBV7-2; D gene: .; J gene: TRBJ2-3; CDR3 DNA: TGTGCCAGCAGCCCCCCCGGGGGGCAGGGTGCAGATACGCAGTATTTT; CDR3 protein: CASSPPGGQGADTQYF
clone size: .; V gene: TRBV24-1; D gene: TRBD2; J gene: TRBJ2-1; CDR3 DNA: TGTGCCACCAGTGCCACGATACTAGCGGGAGATTGGTATGAGCAGTTCTTC; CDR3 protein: CATSATILAGDWYEQFF
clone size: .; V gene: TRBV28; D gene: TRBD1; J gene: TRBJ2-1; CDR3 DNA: TGTGCCAGCCTCGATGACAGGGAGGAGCAGTTCTTC; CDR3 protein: CASLDDREEQFF
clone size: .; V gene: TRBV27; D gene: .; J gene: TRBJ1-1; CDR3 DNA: TGTGCCAGCAGTTATATTGGAGGGGTGACTGAAGCTTTCTTT; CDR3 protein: CASSYIGGVTEAFF
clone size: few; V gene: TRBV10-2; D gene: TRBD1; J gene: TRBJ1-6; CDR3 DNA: TGCGCCAGCAGTGAGCCGGGACAGTTGGGTTCACCCCTCCACTTT; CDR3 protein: CASSEPGQLGSPLHF
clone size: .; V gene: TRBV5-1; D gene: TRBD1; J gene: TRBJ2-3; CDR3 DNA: TGCGCCACCGCGCCCCAGGGGGCAGATACGCAGTATTTT; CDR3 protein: CATAPQGADTQYF
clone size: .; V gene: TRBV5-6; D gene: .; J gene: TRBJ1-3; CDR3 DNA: TGTGCCAGCAGCTTGGTTGGGGGGGCTGGAAACACCATATATTTT; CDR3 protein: CASSLVGGAGNTIYF
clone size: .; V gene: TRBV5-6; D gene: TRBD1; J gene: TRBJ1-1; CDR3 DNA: TGTGCCAGCAGCTTCTTCCAGGGGGGACCCTCTGAAGCTTTCTTT; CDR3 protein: CASSFFQGGPSEAFF
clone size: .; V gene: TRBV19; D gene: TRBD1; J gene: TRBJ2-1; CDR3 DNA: TGTGCCAGTAGTATCCACAGGGGTGGGAATGAGCAGTTCTTC; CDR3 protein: CASSIHRGGNEQFF
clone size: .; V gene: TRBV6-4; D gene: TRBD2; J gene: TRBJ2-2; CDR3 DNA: TGTGCCAGCAGTGACACTAGCGGGAGCACCGGGGAGCTGTTTTTT; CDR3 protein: CASSDTSGSTGELFF
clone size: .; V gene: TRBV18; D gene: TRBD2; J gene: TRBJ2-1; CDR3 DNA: TGTGCCAGCTCACCAGTAGCGGGAGGGCCTGAGGATGAGCAGTTCTTC; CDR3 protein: CASSPVAGGPEDEQFF
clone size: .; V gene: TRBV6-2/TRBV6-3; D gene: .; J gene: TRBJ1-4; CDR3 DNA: TGTGCCAGCAGTTACGGGGGATCTGATGAAAAACTGTTTTTT; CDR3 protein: CASSYGGSDEKLFF
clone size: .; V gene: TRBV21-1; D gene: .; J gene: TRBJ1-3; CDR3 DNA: TGTGCCAGCAGCAAAGTCGGGTCGGGGGTAAAGACTGGAAACACCATATATTTT; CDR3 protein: CASSKVGSGVKTGNTIYF
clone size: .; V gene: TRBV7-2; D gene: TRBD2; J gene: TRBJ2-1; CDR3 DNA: TGTGCCAGCAGCTTACAGCTAGCGGAGAGCTCCTACAATGAGCAGTTCTTC; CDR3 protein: CASSLQLAESSYNEQFF
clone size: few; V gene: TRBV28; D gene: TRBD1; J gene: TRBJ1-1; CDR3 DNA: TGTGCCAGCAGGGCCCGACAGGGGGAAGCTTTCTTT; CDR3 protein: CASRARQGEAFF
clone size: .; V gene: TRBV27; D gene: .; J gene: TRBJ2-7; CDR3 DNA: TGTGCCAGCAGTGCGACAGTATCCTACGAGCAGTACTTC; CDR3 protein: CASSATVSYEQYF
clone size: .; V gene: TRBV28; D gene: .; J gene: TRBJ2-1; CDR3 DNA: TGTGCCAGCAGTTTGCGCGGGGGCGGCCAAGAGCAGTTCTTC; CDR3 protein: CASSLRGGGQEQFF
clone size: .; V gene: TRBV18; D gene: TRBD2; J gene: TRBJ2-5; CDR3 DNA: TGTGCCAGCTCACCCGCGGGGGGGCAAGAGACCCAGTACTTC; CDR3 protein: CASSPAGGQETQYF
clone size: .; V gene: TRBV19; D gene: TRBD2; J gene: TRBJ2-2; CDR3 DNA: TGTGCCAGTACCAAGAGGACTAGCTTCAACACCGGGGAGCTGTTTTTT; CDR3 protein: CASTKRTSFNTGELFF
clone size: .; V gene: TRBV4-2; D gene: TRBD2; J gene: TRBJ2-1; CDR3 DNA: TGTGCCAGCAGCCAAGATCCCCGGACTAGCGGGAGGGGTACCTACAATGAGCAGTTCTTC; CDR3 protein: CASSQDPRTSGRGTYNEQFF
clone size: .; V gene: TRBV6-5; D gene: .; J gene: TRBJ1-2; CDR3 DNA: TGTGCCAGCAGTTACCGGGACGCGGACTATGGCTACACCTTC; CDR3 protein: CASSYRDADYGYTF
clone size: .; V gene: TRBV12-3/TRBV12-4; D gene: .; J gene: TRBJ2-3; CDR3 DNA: TGTGCCAGCGGGGGACGCAACACAGATACGCAGTATTTT; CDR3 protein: CASGGRNTDTQYF
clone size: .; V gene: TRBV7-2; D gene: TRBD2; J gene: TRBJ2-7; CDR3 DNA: TGTGCCAGCAGCTTAGAACCCCCAGCGGGGGGGCGGAACGAGCAGTACTTC; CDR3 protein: CASSLEPPAGGRNEQYF
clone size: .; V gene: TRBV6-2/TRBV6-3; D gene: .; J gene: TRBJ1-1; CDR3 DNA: TGTGCCAGCAGCCCGGGACAATGGAACACTGAAGCTTTCTTT; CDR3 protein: CASSPGQWNTEAFF
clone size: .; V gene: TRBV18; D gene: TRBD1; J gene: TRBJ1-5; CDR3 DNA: TGTGCCAGCTCATCGACAGGGCGGGATCAGCCCCAGCATTTT; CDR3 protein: CASSSTGRDQPQHF
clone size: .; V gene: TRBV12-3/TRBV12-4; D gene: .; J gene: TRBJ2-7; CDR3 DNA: TGTGCCAGCAGTTTAGGAGGGAACGAGCAGTACTTC; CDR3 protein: CASSLGGNEQYF
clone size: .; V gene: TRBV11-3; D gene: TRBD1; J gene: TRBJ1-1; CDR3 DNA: TGTGCCAGCAGCTTGGGGACAGGGAGGAGGGGTGAAGCTTTCTTT; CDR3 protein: CASSLGTGRRGEAFF
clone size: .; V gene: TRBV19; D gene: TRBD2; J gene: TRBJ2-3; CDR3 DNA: TGTGCCAGTAGTACAGGACTAGTGGGGGGAGATACGCAGTATTTT; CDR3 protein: CASSTGLVGGDTQYF
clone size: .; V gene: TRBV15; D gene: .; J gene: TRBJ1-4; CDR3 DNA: TGTGCCACCAGCAGGGAAAGGGATGCGTCTAATGAAAAACTGTTTTTT; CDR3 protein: CATSRERDASNEKLFF
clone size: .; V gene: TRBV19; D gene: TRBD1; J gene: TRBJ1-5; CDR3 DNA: TGTGCCAGTAGTATAGTTGGGACAGCCCTCAATCAGCCCCAGCATTTT; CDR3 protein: CASSIVGTALNQPQHF
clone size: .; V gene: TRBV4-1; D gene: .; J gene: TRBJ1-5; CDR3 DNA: TGCGCCAGCAGCCAAGAGGGGCAGGGTGATCAGCCCCAGCATTTT; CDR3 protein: CASSQEGQGDQPQHF
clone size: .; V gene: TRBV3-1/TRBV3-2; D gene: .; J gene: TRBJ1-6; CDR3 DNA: TGTGCCAGCAGCCAAGTCCCCGGAAGCTCCTATAATTCACCCCTCCACTTT; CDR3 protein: CASSQVPGSSYNSPLHF
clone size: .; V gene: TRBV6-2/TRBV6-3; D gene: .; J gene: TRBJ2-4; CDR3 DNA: TGTGCCAGCAGCCCCTCGACTAGTTTTAAAAACATTCAGTACTTC; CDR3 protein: CASSPSTSFKNIQYF
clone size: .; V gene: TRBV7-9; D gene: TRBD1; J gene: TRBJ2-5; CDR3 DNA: TGTGCCAGCAGCTTAGATCCGCGGACAGGGCGGGTGGAGACCCAGTACTTC; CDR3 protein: CASSLDPRTGRVETQYF
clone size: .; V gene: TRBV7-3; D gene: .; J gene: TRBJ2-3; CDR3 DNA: TGTGCCAGCAGCTCCCGGACCCCGCCAGATACGCAGTATTTT; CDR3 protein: CASSSRTPPDTQYF
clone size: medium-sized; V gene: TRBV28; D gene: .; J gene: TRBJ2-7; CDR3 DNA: TGTGCCAGCAGTTCCGTCAACGGCGGGCAGTACTTC; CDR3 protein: CASSSVNGGQYF
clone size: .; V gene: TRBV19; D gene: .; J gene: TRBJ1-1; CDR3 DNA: TGTGCCAGTAGTTTGGGGACGACATGGCAGGCAGAAGCTTTCTTT; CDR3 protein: CASSLGTTWQAEAFF
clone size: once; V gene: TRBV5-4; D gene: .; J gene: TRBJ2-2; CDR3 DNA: TGTGCCAGCAGCTCCGGGACCCCCGGCACCGGGGAGCTGTTTTTT; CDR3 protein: CASSSGTPGTGELFF
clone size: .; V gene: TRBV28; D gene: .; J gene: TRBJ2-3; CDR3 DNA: TGTGCCAGCAGTCCCCCGGACAGTACAGATACGCAGTATTTT; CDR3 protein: CASSPPDSTDTQYF
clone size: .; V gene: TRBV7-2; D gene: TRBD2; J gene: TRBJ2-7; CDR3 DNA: TGTGCCAGCAGCTTAGGACTAGCGGGAGACCGTCCCTACGAGCAGTACTTC; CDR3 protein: CASSLGLAGDRPYEQYF
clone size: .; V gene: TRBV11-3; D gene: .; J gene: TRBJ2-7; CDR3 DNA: TGTGCCAGCAGCCTGGCGGCTATTTTTTACGAGCAGTACTTC; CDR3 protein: CASSLAAIFYEQYF
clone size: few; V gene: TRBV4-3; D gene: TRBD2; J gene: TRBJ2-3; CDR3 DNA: TGCGCCAGCAGCCAAGCTAGCGGGACCCCGGGAGATACGCAGTATTTT; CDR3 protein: CASSQASGTPGDTQYF
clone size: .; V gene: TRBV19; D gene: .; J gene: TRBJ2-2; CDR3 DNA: TGTGCCAGTAGTCCATCAGGGGCGGGCACCGGGGAGCTGTTTTTT; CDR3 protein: CASSPSGAGTGELFF
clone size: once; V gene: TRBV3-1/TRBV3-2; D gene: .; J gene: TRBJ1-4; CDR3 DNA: TGTGCCAGCAGCCCAAGGACACAAAATGAAAAACTGTTTTTT; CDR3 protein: CASSPRTQNEKLFF
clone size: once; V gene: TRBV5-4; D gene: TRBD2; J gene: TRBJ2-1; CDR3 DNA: TGTGCCAGCAGCTTGTCGTTAGCGGGAGGTTCCTACAATGAGCAGTTCTTC; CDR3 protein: CASSLSLAGGSYNEQFF
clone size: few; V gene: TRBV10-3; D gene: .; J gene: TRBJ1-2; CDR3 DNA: TGTGCCACCCGTGGAGGGACCGTCTACTATGGCTACACCTTC; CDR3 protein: CATRGGTVYYGYTF
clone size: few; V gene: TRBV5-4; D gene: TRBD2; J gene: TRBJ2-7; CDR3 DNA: TGTGCCAGCAGCTTGGATAGCGGGAGTTACGAGCAGTACTTC; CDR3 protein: CASSLDSGSYEQYF
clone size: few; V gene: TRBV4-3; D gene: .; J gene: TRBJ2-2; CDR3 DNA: TGCGCCAGCAGCGCGGGGCTGCCGGGCACGAACACCGGGGAGCTGTTTTTT; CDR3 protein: CASSAGLPGTNTGELFF
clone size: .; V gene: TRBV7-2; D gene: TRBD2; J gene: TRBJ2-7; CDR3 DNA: TGTGCCAGCAGGGAGGTAGCGGGAGCTTCCTACGAGCAGTACTTC; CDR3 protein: CASREVAGASYEQYF
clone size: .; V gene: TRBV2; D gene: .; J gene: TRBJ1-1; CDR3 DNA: TGTGCCAGCAGTGATCTGGGCAGGGAGTATGGCACTGAAGCTTTCTTT; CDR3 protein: CASSDLGREYGTEAFF